The 5 T cell receptor beta chains presented below share a single source sample, sequenced in a study of neurological immune-mediated disorders. MiXCR, applied by TCRdb to the 5' RACE reads, yields one record per CDR3 protein. Among roughly 80,000 distinct CDR3 sequences listed, 9.4% were seen once. The sequenced material came from PBMCs. These receptors all come from a man aged 50 to 59 in good health.

This clonotype was seen repeatedly, ten times or more. The chain carries TRBV20-1 and TRBJ1-5; tentative D call: TRBD1 (6 bases). Trimming cost V 3 bases and J 8 bases, with 14 bases left between them. From germline, CDR1 is DFQATT and CDR2 SNEGSKA (reference sequence). CDR3 length: 13 amino acids. The CDR3: CSASVQGSKPQHF. The CDR3, as DNA: TGCAGTGCTAGTGTACAGGGCAGCAAGCCCCAGCATTTT.

This clonotype was seen repeatedly, ten times or more. The chain joins TRBV10-3 to TRBJ1-1; 7 bases map to TRBD1. CDR3 length: 17 amino acids. Germline CDR1 is ENHRY and CDR2 is SYGVKD. V was clipped by 5 bases and J by 1 base; unmatched bases: 13. The CDR3 loop is CAISPSKGGIGNTEAFF. As DNA, the CDR3 is TGTGCCATCAGTCCATCGAAAGGGGGCATCGGGAACACTGAAGCTTTCTTT.

Ten or more counts support this clonotype. V is TRBV28 and J is TRBJ2-5; possibly TRBD2 for D (5 bases). The CDR3 is 17 amino acids. Per the germline V gene, CDR1 is MDHEN and CDR2 is SYDVKM. The germline V and J ends were trimmed by 1 base and 2 bases, with 17 bases remaining between them. In nucleotides, the CDR3 is TGTGCCAGCAGTTTATCGGCGGGCAGGCTGCCTCAAGAGACCCAGTACTTC. This codes for CASSLSAGRLPQETQYF.

This clonotype was observed many times. The CDR3 nucleotides are TGTGCCAGCAGTTTAGAGGGTACGACTGAAGCTTTCTTT. This encodes CASSLEGTTEAFF. The rearrangement uses TRBV12-3 or TRBV12-4 and TRBJ1-1; D is unclear. The CDR3 spans 13 residues. Trimming left V 1 base short and J 5 bases short, with 8 bases between.

This clonotype was detected many times. The gene calls are TRBV25-1 and TRBJ2-3, with D hard to call. The CDR3 totals 14 residues. Germline-derived CDR1 and CDR2 are MGHDK and SYGVNS. The germline V and J ends were trimmed by 7 bases and 1 base, with 12 bases remaining between them. CDR3 in DNA: TGTGCCAGCACCCTAGGGCCTGGCACAGATACGCAGTATTTT. This sequence encodes CASTLGPGTDTQYF.